This TCR beta chain was captured in a study of blood T cell repertoires in COVID-19. Profiled with immunoSEQ multiplex PCR; TCRdb holds only in-frame clones, not every one. The sample has 210,000 or so clones, 83% seen once; the top ten hold roughly 1.3%. Germline values: CDR1 LGHNA, CDR2 YNFKEQ. V was pared by 5 bases and J by 3 bases, with 8 bases of the junction left unmatched. This CDR3 comprises 15 residues. The TCR originated in a young woman with COVID-19, enrolled during active disease. The sequencing input was peripheral blood. V and J are TRBV4-2 and TRBJ2-7; TRBD2 aligns across 9 bases. Here the CDR3 DNA reads TGTGCCAGCAGCTACCAGCGGGAGGCAAACTACGAGCAGTACTTC. Encoded protein: CASSYQREANYEQYF.